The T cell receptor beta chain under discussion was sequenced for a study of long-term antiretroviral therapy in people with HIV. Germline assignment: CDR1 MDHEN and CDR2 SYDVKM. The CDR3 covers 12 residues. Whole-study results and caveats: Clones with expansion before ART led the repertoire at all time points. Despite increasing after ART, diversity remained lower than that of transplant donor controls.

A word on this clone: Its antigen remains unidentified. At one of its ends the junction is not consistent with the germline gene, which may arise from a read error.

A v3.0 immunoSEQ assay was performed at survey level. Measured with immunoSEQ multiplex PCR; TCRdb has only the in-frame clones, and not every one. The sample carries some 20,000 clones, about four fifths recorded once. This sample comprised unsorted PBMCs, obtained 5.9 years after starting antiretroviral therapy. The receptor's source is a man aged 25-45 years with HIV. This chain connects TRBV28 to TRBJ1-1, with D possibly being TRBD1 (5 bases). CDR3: CAGRDSGTEAFF. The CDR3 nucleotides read TGTGCCGGCAGGGACTCCGGCACTGAAGCTTTCTTT.